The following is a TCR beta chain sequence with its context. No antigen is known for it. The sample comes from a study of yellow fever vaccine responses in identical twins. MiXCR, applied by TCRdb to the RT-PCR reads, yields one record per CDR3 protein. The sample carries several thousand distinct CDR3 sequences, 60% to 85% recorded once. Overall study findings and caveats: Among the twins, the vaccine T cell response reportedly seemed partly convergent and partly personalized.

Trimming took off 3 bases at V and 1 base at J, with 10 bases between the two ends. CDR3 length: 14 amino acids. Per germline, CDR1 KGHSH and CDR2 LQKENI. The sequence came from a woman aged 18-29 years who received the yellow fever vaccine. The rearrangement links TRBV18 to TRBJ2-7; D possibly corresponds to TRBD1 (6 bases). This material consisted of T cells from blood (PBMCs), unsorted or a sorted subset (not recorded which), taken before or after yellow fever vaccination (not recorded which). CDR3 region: CASSPRTVSYEQYF. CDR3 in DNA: TGTGCCAGCTCACCGAGGACAGTGTCCTACGAGCAGTACTTC.